Listed below are T cell receptor beta chains from one sample, sequenced in a study of blood T cell repertoires in COVID-19. Profiled with immunoSEQ multiplex PCR; TCRdb holds only in-frame clones, not every one. This table has about 240,000 clones, 82% appearing once. Sequenced: peripheral blood. Receptors were obtained from a woman in her sixties or seventies with active or convalescent COVID-19. Each CDR3 is given with its conserved first and last residue. Each record gives: V gene, J gene, D gene, clone size, CDR3 protein, CDR3 DNA. D genes are given only for firm matches. Size is omitted from some rows. Given values are once, few, many or a class for expanded clones.

>TRBV12-3/TRBV12-4|TRBJ1-2|TRBD1|NA
CASSLDRGYGYTF
TGTGCCAGCAGCCTGGACAGGGGCTATGGCTACACCTTC
>TRBV6-5|TRBJ1-2|TRBD1|NA
CASSWTGGFYGYTF
TGTGCCAGCAGTTGGACAGGGGGTTTCTATGGCTACACCTTC
>TRBV7-9|TRBJ1-2|NA|NA
CASSPQGWRGYTF
TGTGCCAGCAGCCCTCAGGGGTGGAGGGGCTACACCTTC
>TRBV30|TRBJ1-1|NA|NA
CAWSVLTSEAFF
TGTGCCTGGAGTGTACTCACGAGTGAAGCTTTCTTT
>TRBV6-4|TRBJ1-2|TRBD1|NA
CASSDTGQLGYTF
TGTGCCAGCAGTGACACGGGACAGCTGGGCTACACCTTC
>TRBV18|TRBJ1-3|NA|NA
CASSPPAGSGNTIYF
TGTGCCAGCTCACCACCGGCAGGGTCTGGAAACACCATATATTTT
>TRBV29-1|TRBJ1-2|TRBD1|NA
CSGGTGGGYTF
TGCAGCGGCGGGACAGGCGGAGGCTACACCTTC
>TRBV5-4|TRBJ1-2|NA|NA
CASSGQGLNYGYTF
TGTGCCAGCAGTGGTCAGGGATTAAACTATGGCTACACCTTC
>TRBV29-1|TRBJ2-5|NA|NA
CSVVRRGETQYF
TGCAGCGTTGTCCGGAGGGGCGAGACCCAGTACTTC
>TRBV30|TRBJ1-2|NA|NA
CALTRQGNDYGYTF
TGTGCCTTAACGCGTCAGGGGAATGACTATGGCTACACCTTC
>TRBV9|TRBJ1-5|NA|NA
CASSVAATRYQPQHF
TGTGCCAGCAGCGTAGCGGCGACTCGCTATCAGCCCCAGCATTTT
>TRBV6-5|TRBJ1-3|TRBD1|NA
CASSDRAITGNTIYF
TGTGCCAGCTCCGACAGGGCGATTACTGGAAACACCATATATTTT
>TRBV6-6|TRBJ2-7|TRBD2|NA
CASSSGGTGGPNEQYF
TGTGCCAGCAGTTCTGGGGGGACGGGGGGGCCCAACGAGCAGTACTTC
>TRBV7-9|TRBJ2-7|NA|NA
CASSFGTTGSGEQYF
TGTGCCAGCAGCTTTGGGACTACAGGGTCTGGCGAGCAGTACTTC
>TRBV2|TRBJ1-2|NA|NA
CASSGPGQTPNYGYTF
TGTGCCAGCAGCGGCCCTGGACAGACCCCTAACTATGGCTACACCTTC
>TRBV4-1|TRBJ1-5|NA|NA
CASSLYRVGDSNQPQHF
TGCGCCAGCAGCCTCTACAGGGTGGGGGATAGCAATCAGCCCCAGCATTTT
>TRBV7-3|TRBJ1-2|NA|NA
CASSLNPPGSRGYGYTF
TGTGCCAGCAGCTTAAACCCTCCCGGCAGTAGGGGCTATGGCTACACCTTC
>TRBV9|TRBJ1-1|NA|NA
CASSPDGSGVTEAFF
TGTGCCAGCAGCCCCGACGGTTCAGGGGTCACTGAAGCTTTCTTT
>TRBV10-2|TRBJ1-5|NA|NA
CASRMTRQDNQPQHF
TGCGCCAGCCGCATGACCCGACAGGACAATCAGCCCCAGCATTTT
>TRBV2|TRBJ2-1|NA|once
CASSVTGLGYNEQFF
TGTGCCAGCAGTGTAACAGGGTTGGGGTACAATGAGCAGTTCTTC
>TRBV7-9|TRBJ2-1|TRBD1|medium-sized
CASSSGTGYNEQFF
TGTGCCAGCAGCTCCGGGACAGGATACAATGAGCAGTTCTTC
>TRBV18|TRBJ1-2|NA|NA
CASSTRGIDYGYTF
TGTGCCAGCTCAACCAGGGGTATAGACTATGGCTACACCTTC